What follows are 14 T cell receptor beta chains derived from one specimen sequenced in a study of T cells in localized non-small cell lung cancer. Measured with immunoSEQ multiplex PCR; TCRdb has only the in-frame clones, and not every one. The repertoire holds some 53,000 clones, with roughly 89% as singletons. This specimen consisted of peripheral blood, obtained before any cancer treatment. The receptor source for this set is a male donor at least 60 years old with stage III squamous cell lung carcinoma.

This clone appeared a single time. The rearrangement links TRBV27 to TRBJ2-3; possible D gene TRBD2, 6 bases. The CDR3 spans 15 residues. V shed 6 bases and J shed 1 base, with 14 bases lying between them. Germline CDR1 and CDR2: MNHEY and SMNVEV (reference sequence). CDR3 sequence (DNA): TGTGCCAGCAGCTCATGGCCTAGCGGCACAGATACGCAGTATTTT. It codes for CASSSWPSGTDTQYF.

CDR3 nucleotide sequence: TGTGCCAGCAGTTATGGGGAGAGACAGCCCCAGCATTTT. Translation: CASSYGERQPQHF. The rearrangement joins TRBV6-5 to TRBJ1-5; D is undetermined. Trimming stripped 3 bases from V and 7 bases from J, with 10 bases between. Looked up from germline, CDR1 is MNHEY and CDR2 is SVGAGI. The CDR3 covers 13 residues.

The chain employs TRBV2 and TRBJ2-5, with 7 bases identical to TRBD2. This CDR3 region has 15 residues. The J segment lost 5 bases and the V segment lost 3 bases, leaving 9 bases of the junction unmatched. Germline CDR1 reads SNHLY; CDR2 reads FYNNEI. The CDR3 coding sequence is TGTGCCAGCAGTGACTGGGGGGGGGTGTTGGAGACCCAGTACTTC. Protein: CASSDWGGVLETQYF.

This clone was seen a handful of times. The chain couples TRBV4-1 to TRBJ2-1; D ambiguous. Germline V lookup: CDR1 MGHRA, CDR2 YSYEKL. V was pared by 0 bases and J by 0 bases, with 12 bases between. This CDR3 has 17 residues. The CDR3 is CASSQDRDTSSYNEQFF. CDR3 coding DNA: TGCGCCAGCAGCCAAGATCGAGACACCAGCTCCTACAATGAGCAGTTCTTC.

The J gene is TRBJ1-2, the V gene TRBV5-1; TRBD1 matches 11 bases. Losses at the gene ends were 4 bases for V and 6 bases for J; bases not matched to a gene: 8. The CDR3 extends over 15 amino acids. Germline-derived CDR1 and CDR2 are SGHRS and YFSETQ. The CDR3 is CASSIGQGARDGYTF. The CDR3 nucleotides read TGCGCCAGCAGCATAGGACAGGGGGCTCGAGATGGCTACACCTTC.

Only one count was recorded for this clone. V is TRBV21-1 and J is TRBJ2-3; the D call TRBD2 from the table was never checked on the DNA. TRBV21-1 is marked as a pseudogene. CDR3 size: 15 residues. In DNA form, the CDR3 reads TGTGCCAGCAGCAATGGAGGCAGACACACAGATACGCAGTATTTT. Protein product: CASSNGGRHTDTQYF.

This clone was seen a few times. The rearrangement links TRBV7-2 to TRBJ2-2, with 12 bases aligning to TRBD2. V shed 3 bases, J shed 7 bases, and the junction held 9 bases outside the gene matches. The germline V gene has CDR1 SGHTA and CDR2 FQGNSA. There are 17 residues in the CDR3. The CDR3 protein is CASSFQASGRASGELFF. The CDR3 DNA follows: TGTGCCAGCAGCTTCCAAGCTAGCGGGAGGGCCAGCGGGGAGCTGTTTTTT.

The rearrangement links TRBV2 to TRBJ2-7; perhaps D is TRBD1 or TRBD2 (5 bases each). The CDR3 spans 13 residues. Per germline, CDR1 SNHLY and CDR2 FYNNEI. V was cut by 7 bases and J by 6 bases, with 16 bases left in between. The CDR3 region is CASTGRLRSEQYF. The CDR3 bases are TGTGCCAGCACGGGACGGCTGAGAAGCGAGCAGTACTTC.

The CDR3 region is CASSYSSSTGQGEQYF. The CDR3 DNA reads as TGTGCCAGCAGTTACTCGAGTTCGACAGGCCAAGGCGAGCAGTACTTC. This chain connects TRBV6-6 to TRBJ2-7; D may be TRBD1 (6 bases). Germline V gene sequence: CDR1 MNHNY, CDR2 SVGAGI (reference sequence). Trimming left V 0 bases short and J 6 bases short, with 18 bases between. The CDR3 has 16 amino acids.

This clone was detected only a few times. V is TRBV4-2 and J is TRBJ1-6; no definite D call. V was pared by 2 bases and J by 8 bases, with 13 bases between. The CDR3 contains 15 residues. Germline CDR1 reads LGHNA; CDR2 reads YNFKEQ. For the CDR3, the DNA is TGTGCCAGCAGCCAAAACCGGGCCACACATTCACCCCTCCACTTT. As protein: CASSQNRATHSPLHF.

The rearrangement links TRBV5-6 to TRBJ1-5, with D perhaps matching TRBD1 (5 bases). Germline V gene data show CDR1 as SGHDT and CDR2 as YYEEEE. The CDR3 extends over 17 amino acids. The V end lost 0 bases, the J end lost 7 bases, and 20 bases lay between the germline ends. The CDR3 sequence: CASSLAGSRGSRQPQHF. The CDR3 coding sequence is TGTGCCAGCAGCTTGGCAGGGTCGCGGGGATCACGACAGCCCCAGCATTTT.

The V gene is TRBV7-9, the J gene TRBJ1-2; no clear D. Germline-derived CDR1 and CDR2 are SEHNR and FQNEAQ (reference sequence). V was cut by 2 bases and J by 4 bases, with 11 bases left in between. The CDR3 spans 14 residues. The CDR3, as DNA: TGTGCCAGCAGCTTATCGAATCTGGGCTATGGCTACACCTTC. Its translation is CASSLSNLGYGYTF.

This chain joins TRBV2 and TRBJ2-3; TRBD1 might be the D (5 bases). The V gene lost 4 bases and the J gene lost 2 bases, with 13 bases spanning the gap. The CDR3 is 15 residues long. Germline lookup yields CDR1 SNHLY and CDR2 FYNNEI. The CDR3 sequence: CASSARQIATDTQYF. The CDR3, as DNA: TGTGCCAGCAGTGCCCGACAGATTGCCACAGATACGCAGTATTTT.

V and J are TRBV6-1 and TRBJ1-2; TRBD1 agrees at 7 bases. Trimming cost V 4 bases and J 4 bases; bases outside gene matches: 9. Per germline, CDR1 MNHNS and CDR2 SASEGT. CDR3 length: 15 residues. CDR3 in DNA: TGTGCCAGCAGTGCGACAGGGACAGTGGGCTATGGCTACACCTTC. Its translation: CASSATGTVGYGYTF.